Below, 28 T cell receptor beta chains from the same sample are listed, as sequenced in a study of CD8 T cells in ankylosing spondylitis. TCRdb fed the 5' RACE reads into MiXCR, producing one record per CDR3 protein. The sample has about 140,000 distinct CDR3 sequences, 7% to 10% seen once. The sequencing sample was made of synovial fluid, either unsorted or a sorted T cell fraction (not recorded which). The receptors were gathered from a male donor with ankylosing spondylitis.

This clonotype occurred many times. This sequence joins TRBV9 and TRBJ2-1, with 7 bases fitting TRBD1. Germline CDR1 reads SGDLS; CDR2 reads YYNGEE. The CDR3 is made up of 15 amino acids. After removal of 4 bases from V and 1 base from J, the junction contained 5 bases not matched to a gene. CDR3 DNA: TGTGCCAGCAGCCGTGGGACAGCTTCCTACAATGAGCAGTTCTTC. This codes for CASSRGTASYNEQFF.

The table lists this clonotype with many counts. This rearrangement joins TRBV10-2 to TRBJ2-7; perhaps TRBD1 as D (6 bases). V was clipped by 6 bases and J by 0 bases, with 12 bases between them. The germline V gene has CDR1 WSHSY and CDR2 SAAADI. This CDR3 is 14 amino acids long. The CDR3 is CASSQTGSSYEQYF. The CDR3, as DNA: TGCGCCAGCAGCCAAACAGGGAGCTCCTACGAGCAGTACTTC.

In its sample, this clonotype was seen many times. V is TRBV20-1 and J is TRBJ2-3; a possible D gene is TRBD1 (6 bases). Trimming pared 7 bases from V and 5 bases from J, leaving 22 bases between. Germline-derived CDR1 and CDR2 are DFQATT and SNEGSKA (reference sequence). This CDR3 region has 15 residues. The CDR3 sequence: CSVAAGAVYGDTQYF. The CDR3 DNA reads as TGCAGTGTAGCCGCAGGGGCTGTTTACGGAGATACGCAGTATTTT.

A few counts support this clonotype. CDR3 DNA sequence: TGCGCCAGCAGCTTGTGGGGTGGGGGACCAAGCTCCTACAATGAGCAGTTCTTC. As protein: CASSLWGGGPSSYNEQFF. The gene calls are TRBV5-1 and TRBJ2-1; D possibly uses TRBD1 or TRBD2 (5 bases each). The CDR3 covers 18 residues. CDR1 is SGHRS, CDR2 YFSETQ, per germline. Deletions cut 1 base from V and 0 bases from J, with 17 bases between. Full variable domain (outside the CDR3, taken from reference TRBV5-1 and TRBJ2-1): KAGVTQTPRYLIKTRGQQVTLSCSPISGHRSVSWYQQTPGQGLQFLFEYFSETQRNKGNFPGRFSGRQFSNSRSEMNVSTLELGDSALYLCASSLWGGGPSSYNEQFFGPGTRLTVL.

This clonotype appeared once. The rearrangement joins TRBV28 to TRBJ1-2; D is unresolved. V lost 4 bases to trimming and J lost 4 bases, with 19 bases between them. The CDR3 has 16 amino acids. The V gene's germline CDR1 is MDHEN and CDR2 SYDVKM. The CDR3 nucleotides read TGTGCCAGCAGTTCGGGTACGTCTCAGCTCCTCTATGGCTACACCTTC. Translation: CASSSGTSQLLYGYTF.

There are many counts of this clonotype. The chain links TRBV4-1 to TRBJ2-5, with 8 positions matching TRBD2. The J segment lost 5 bases and the V segment lost 5 bases, leaving 22 bases of the junction unmatched. This CDR3 has 19 amino acids. Looked up from germline, CDR1 is MGHRA and CDR2 is YSYEKL. Written as DNA, the CDR3 is TGCGCCAGCAGCTACGGGAGAAAGTCTGCGGGAGGAGGACTGGAGACCCAGTACTTC. It translates to CASSYGRKSAGGGLETQYF.

This clonotype was seen at least ten times. The chain combines TRBV4-3 with TRBJ1-3; no reliable D call. This CDR3 region has 15 residues. Trimming removed 0 bases at V and 7 bases at J, with 13 bases between. The germline V gene encodes CDR1 LGHNA and CDR2 YSLEER. The CDR3 nucleotides are TGCGCCAGCAGCCAAGATCCTGGGGAATGGAACACCATATATTTT. This encodes CASSQDPGEWNTIYF.

The V call is TRBV20-1, the J call TRBJ2-5, with 10 bases fitting TRBD2. The junction had 6 bases not matched to a gene; V was cut back by 1 base and J by 4 bases. This CDR3 is 15 amino acids long. The V gene's germline CDR1 is DFQATT and CDR2 SNEGSKA (reference sequence). This CDR3 is CSARGLAGGGETQYF. DNA for the CDR3: TGCAGTGCTAGAGGCTTAGCGGGAGGTGGAGAGACCCAGTACTTC.

The V and J genes are TRBV20-1 and TRBJ1-5; weak D call: TRBD1 (5 bases). The V end lost 3 bases, the J end lost 2 bases, and 17 bases lay between the germline ends. Germline V gene sequence: CDR1 DFQATT, CDR2 SNEGSKA (reference sequence). The CDR3 is 16 residues long. CDR3 nucleotides: TGCAGTGCTAGGGATCCTTACAGGTTTGGCAATCAGCCCCAGCATTTT. Protein: CSARDPYRFGNQPQHF.

This clonotype was recorded at least ten times. The chain employs TRBV20-1 and TRBJ2-6; 8 bases map to TRBD2. The trim removed 5 bases at V and 0 bases at J, leaving 9 bases unmatched. The CDR3 is made up of 17 amino acids. Germline CDR1 is DFQATT and CDR2 is SNEGSKA (reference sequence). The CDR3 region has the DNA TGCAGTGCTTCCCCGGGAGGGGCCCTCTCTGGGGCCAACGTCCTGACTTTC. Its protein product is CSASPGGALSGANVLTF.

Many counts were recorded for this clonotype. CDR3 loop: CASSFRPVGEDTQYF. CDR3 sequence (DNA): TGCGCCAGCAGCTTCCGCCCTGTAGGGGAAGATACGCAGTATTTT. The rearrangement joins TRBV5-1 to TRBJ2-3, with D possibly matching TRBD1 (5 bases). V gave up 2 bases and J gave up 5 bases, with 15 bases separating them. Germline V gene lookup returns CDR1 SGHRS and CDR2 YFSETQ. The CDR3 consists of 15 residues. Together with reference TRBV5-1 and TRBJ2-3, the CDR3 gives the full variable domain: KAGVTQTPRYLIKTRGQQVTLSCSPISGHRSVSWYQQTPGQGLQFLFEYFSETQRNKGNFPGRFSGRQFSNSRSEMNVSTLELGDSALYLCASSFRPVGEDTQYFGPGTRLTVL.

This chain joins TRBV6-5 and TRBJ2-3; D is uncertain. Per the germline V gene, CDR1 is MNHEY and CDR2 is SVGAGI. Deletions cut 1 base from V and 3 bases from J, with 11 bases between. The CDR3 is 15 residues long. The CDR3 DNA sequence: TGTGCCAGCAGTTACTTCCATAGGTTAACAGATACGCAGTATTTT. It specifies CASSYFHRLTDTQYF.

At least ten counts were recorded for this clonotype. The chain recombines TRBV20-1 with TRBJ1-2, with 12 nucleotides matching TRBD1. The CDR3 spans 18 residues. Trimming cost V 1 base and J 4 bases; bases outside gene matches: 13. Germline V gene sequence: CDR1 DFQATT, CDR2 SNEGSKA (reference sequence). CDR3 DNA sequence: TGCAGTGCTAGAGCGGTACCGGGACAGGGGGCTGGGAGCTATGGCTACACCTTC. It specifies CSARAVPGQGAGSYGYTF.

This clonotype was recorded at least ten times. This chain joins TRBV6-2 or TRBV6-3 and TRBJ2-3; no firm D call. Looked up from germline, CDR1 is MNHEY and CDR2 is SVGEGT. The CDR3 covers 15 residues. V lost 4 bases and J 0 bases, leaving 11 bases between the germline ends. CDR3 amino acids: CASSWSGSSTDTQYF. In nucleotides, the CDR3 is TGTGCCAGCAGTTGGTCCGGTTCTAGCACAGATACGCAGTATTTT.

This clonotype occurred many times. The rearrangement links TRBV7-2 to TRBJ2-1, with D unresolved. V was trimmed by 3 bases and J by 10 bases, leaving 10 bases between them. Germline loops: CDR1 SGHTA, CDR2 FQGNSA. The CDR3 covers 12 residues. CDR3 in amino acids: CASSFQTREQFF. The CDR3 nucleotides read TGTGCCAGCAGCTTCCAGACACGCGAGCAGTTCTTC.

This clonotype was observed at least ten times. The chain joins TRBV24-1 to TRBJ1-1; 7 bases line up with TRBD1. Germline V lookup: CDR1 KGHDR, CDR2 SFDVKD. V shed 4 bases, J shed 4 bases, and the junction held 2 bases outside the gene matches. There are 13 residues in the CDR3. The CDR3 loop is CATSEAGGTEAFF. CDR3 bases: TGTGCCACCAGTGAGGCAGGGGGCACTGAAGCTTTCTTT.

This clonotype was picked up many times. The V and J genes are TRBV4-1 and TRBJ1-2, with 8 bases lining up with TRBD1. V lost 4 bases to trimming and J lost 4 bases; unmatched junction nucleotides: 11. This CDR3 spans 16 amino acids. Germline V gives CDR1 MGHRA, CDR2 YSYEKL. The CDR3: CASSRAGTGTFYGYTF. CDR3 nucleotide sequence: TGCGCCAGCAGCCGAGCCGGGACAGGTACCTTCTATGGCTACACCTTC.

The table lists this clonotype with many counts. The chain recombines TRBV4-2 with TRBJ1-1; 9 bases fit TRBD1. The CDR3 has 17 amino acids. V lost 3 bases, J lost 3 bases, and 11 bases stayed unmatched. In germline, CDR1 is LGHNA, CDR2 YNFKEQ. The CDR3 spells CASSHSTGTGRDTEAFF. The DNA for the CDR3 is TGTGCCAGCAGCCATTCTACCGGGACAGGGAGGGACACTGAAGCTTTCTTT.

This clonotype came up many times. The chain combines TRBV5-1 with TRBJ2-7, with D tentatively TRBD2 (6 bases). CDR1 is SGHRS, CDR2 YFSETQ, per germline. The V and J ends lost 2 bases and 0 bases respectively, with 9 bases between them. The CDR3 totals 14 residues. CDR3 bases: TGCGCCAGCAGCTTCGACGGGAGCTCCTACGAGCAGTACTTC. Translating gives CASSFDGSSYEQYF.

This clonotype was detected ten times or more. CDR3 DNA sequence: TGCGCCAGCAGCCAAGACACTACAAGGGGGCGGACGCAGTATTTT. Residues: CASSQDTTRGRTQYF. The chain links TRBV4-3 to TRBJ2-3, with 7 bases identical to TRBD1. Germline loops: CDR1 LGHNA, CDR2 YSLEER. The CDR3 is 15 amino acids. Trimming at V came to 0 bases and at J to 9 bases, leaving 9 bases not matched to a gene.

This clonotype was counted many times. The chain is built from TRBV29-1 and TRBJ2-7; 7 positions match TRBD1. Unmatched junction bases numbered 3, after V lost 6 bases and J lost 4 bases. Looked up from germline, CDR1 is SQVTM and CDR2 is ANQGSEA. The CDR3 is made up of 11 amino acids. The CDR3 loop is CSVGTVYEQYF. DNA for the CDR3: TGCAGCGTCGGGACAGTGTACGAGCAGTACTTC.

This clonotype has more than one count but fewer than ten. The rearrangement links TRBV20-1 to TRBJ1-6; D might be TRBD1 (6 bases). This CDR3 is built from 13 residues. The V gene lost 3 bases and the J gene lost 10 bases, with 13 bases spanning the gap. Germline V gene sequence: CDR1 DFQATT, CDR2 SNEGSKA (reference sequence). CDR3 DNA sequence: TGCAGTGCTAGGCGGACAGTCCAATCACCCCTCCACTTT. Residues: CSARRTVQSPLHF.

This clonotype is judged medium-sized. The CDR3: CASSWTENQPQHF. The CDR3 DNA reads as TGTGCCAGCAGTTGGACAGAAAATCAGCCCCAGCATTTT. The chain has TRBV12-3 or TRBV12-4 and TRBJ1-5, with a tentative D call TRBD1 (6 bases). V was pared by 4 bases and J by 4 bases, with 8 bases between. The CDR3 consists of 13 residues.

This clonotype has more than one count but fewer than ten. The rearrangement uses TRBV5-8 and TRBJ2-1; D perhaps matches TRBD2 (6 bases). Germline V gene lookup returns CDR1 SGHTS and CDR2 YDEGEE. The CDR3 spans 14 residues. Between the trimmed V and J ends, which lost 5 bases and 3 bases, there was a span of 12 bases. Written as DNA, the CDR3 is TGTGCCAGCAGACCGAGACTAGACTACAATGAGCAGTTCTTC. The encoded protein is CASRPRLDYNEQFF.

In its sample, this clonotype was seen a few times. The J gene is TRBJ2-1, the V gene TRBV4-2; TRBD2 agrees at 16 bases. CDR1 is LGHNA, CDR2 YNFKEQ, per germline. The V gene end was trimmed by 5 bases and the J gene end by 8 bases; junction bases not matched to a gene: 6. The CDR3 is 16 amino acids. CDR3 residues: CASSVAGLAGGDEQFF. The CDR3 bases are TGTGCCAGCAGCGTCGCGGGACTAGCGGGAGGGGATGAGCAGTTCTTC.

The V and J genes are TRBV4-2 and TRBJ2-3; TRBD2 matches 12 bases. With 4 bases clipped from V and 2 bases from J, the junction kept 4 bases outside the gene matches. The CDR3 is made up of 16 amino acids. Germline CDR1 is LGHNA and CDR2 is YNFKEQ. CDR3 loop: CASSRGLAGLTDTQYF. As DNA, the CDR3 is TGTGCCAGCAGCCGTGGACTAGCGGGACTCACAGATACGCAGTATTTT.

This clonotype has ten or more counts. The rearrangement joins TRBV20-1 to TRBJ2-3; either TRBD1 or TRBD2 may fit D (6 bases each). The V gene lost 5 bases and the J gene lost 6 bases, with 18 bases spanning the gap. The CDR3 spans 14 residues. The germline V gene has CDR1 DFQATT and CDR2 SNEGSKA (reference sequence). The CDR3 coding sequence is TGCAGTGCTCTAGGGGGGTTAACCTCGGATACGCAGTATTTT. Protein: CSALGGLTSDTQYF.

This clonotype was counted a few times. The chain has TRBV6-2 or TRBV6-3 and TRBJ2-3; 15 bases are shared with TRBD2. There are 16 residues in the CDR3. V lost 7 bases, J lost 4 bases, and 6 bases stayed unmatched. Germline V CDR1 and CDR2: MNHEY, SVGEGT. The CDR3 bases are TGTGCCAGCAAGACCGGACTAGCGGGGGGGGCAGATACGCAGTATTTT. Translation gives CASKTGLAGGADTQYF.